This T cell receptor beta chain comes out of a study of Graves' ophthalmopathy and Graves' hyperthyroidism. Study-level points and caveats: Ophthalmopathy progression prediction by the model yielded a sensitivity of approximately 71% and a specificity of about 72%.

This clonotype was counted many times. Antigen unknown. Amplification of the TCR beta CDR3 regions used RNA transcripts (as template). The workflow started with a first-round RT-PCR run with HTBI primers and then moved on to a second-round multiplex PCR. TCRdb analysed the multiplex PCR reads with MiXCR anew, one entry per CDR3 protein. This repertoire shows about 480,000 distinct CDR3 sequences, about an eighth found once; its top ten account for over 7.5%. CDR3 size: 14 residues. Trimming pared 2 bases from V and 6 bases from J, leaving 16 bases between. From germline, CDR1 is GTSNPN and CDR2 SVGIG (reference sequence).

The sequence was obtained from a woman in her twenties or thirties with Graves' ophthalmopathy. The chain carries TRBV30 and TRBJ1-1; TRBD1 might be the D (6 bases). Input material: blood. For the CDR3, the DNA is TGTGCCTGGAGTTCACAGGGAGGTCTGTCTGAAGCTTTCTTT. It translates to CAWSSQGGLSEAFF.